Following are 5 T cell receptor beta chains from one sample sequenced in a study of blood T cell repertoires in COVID-19. Method: immunoSEQ multiplex PCR; TCRdb's copy keeps in-frame clones and lacks some. The table has about 300,000 clones, just under 90% seen once. Sample: peripheral blood. The source of these receptors is a woman aged 45-65 years with COVID-19, enrolled during active disease.

The chain has TRBV24-1 and TRBJ2-7; D remains unclear. Germline CDR1 is KGHDR and CDR2 is SFDVKD. The CDR3 is 14 amino acids. V lost 3 bases and J lost 3, with 11 bases in between. CDR3 DNA sequence: TGTGCCACCAGTGATGGTAGTTTGAACTACGAGCAGTACTTC. As protein: CATSDGSLNYEQYF.

In its sample, this clone was seen once. The CDR3 DNA sequence: TGCGCCAGCAGCTTGGCCGCGGGACAGTCGACCTACGAGCAGTACTTC. Its protein is CASSLAAGQSTYEQYF. The genes are TRBV5-1 and TRBJ2-7; TRBD1 might be the D (7 bases). This CDR3 has 16 residues. From germline, CDR1 is SGHRS and CDR2 YFSETQ. Trimming cost V 0 bases and J 2 bases, with 15 bases left between them. The variable domain in full, completed from reference TRBV5-1 and TRBJ2-7, reads KAGVTQTPRYLIKTRGQQVTLSCSPISGHRSVSWYQQTPGQGLQFLFEYFSETQRNKGNFPGRFSGRQFSNSRSEMNVSTLELGDSALYLCASSLAAGQSTYEQYFGPGTRLTVT.

V gene TRBV10-1 combines with J gene TRBJ2-1; TRBD1 aligns across 10 bases. CDR3 length: 15 residues. Germline assignment: CDR1 WNHNN and CDR2 SYGVQD (reference sequence). The V and J ends lost 9 bases and 5 bases, in that order; junction bases with no gene match: 10. The CDR3 DNA reads as TGCGCCAGTTCGGAGGGGACAGGGGTCAACAATGAGCAGTTCTTC. It translates to CASSEGTGVNNEQFF.

V gene TRBV5-1 combines with J gene TRBJ2-7; maybe TRBD2 (5 bases). This CDR3 spans 14 amino acids. Germline V gene data show CDR1 as SGHRS and CDR2 as YFSETQ. The V end was cut by 5 bases, the J end by 3 bases, with 15 bases between. CDR3 DNA sequence: TGCGCCAGCAGTTTCGGGGTAGGCGACTACGAGCAGTACTTC. It encodes CASSFGVGDYEQYF. The variable domain in full, with the rest retrieved from reference TRBV5-1 and TRBJ2-7, is KAGVTQTPRYLIKTRGQQVTLSCSPISGHRSVSWYQQTPGQGLQFLFEYFSETQRNKGNFPGRFSGRQFSNSRSEMNVSTLELGDSALYLCASSFGVGDYEQYFGPGTRLTVT.

The gene calls are TRBV19 and TRBJ1-4, with D hard to call. This CDR3 is 11 amino acids long. V shed 8 bases and J shed 8 bases, with 9 bases lying between them. Germline V gives CDR1 LNHDA, CDR2 SQIVND (reference sequence). The CDR3 nucleotides read TGTGCCAGTGGCTTCCGAGAAAAACTGTTTTTT. This encodes CASGFREKLFF.